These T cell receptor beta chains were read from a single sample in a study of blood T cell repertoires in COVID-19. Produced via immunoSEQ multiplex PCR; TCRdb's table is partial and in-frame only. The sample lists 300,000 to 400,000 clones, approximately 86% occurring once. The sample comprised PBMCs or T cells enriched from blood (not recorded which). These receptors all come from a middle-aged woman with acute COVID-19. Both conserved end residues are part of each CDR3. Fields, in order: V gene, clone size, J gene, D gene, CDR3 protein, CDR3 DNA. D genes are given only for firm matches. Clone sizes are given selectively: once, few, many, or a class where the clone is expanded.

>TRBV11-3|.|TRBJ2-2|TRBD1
CASSRQGEAGELFF
TGTGCCAGCAGCCGGCAGGGGGAAGCCGGGGAGCTGTTTTTT
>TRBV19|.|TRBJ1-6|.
CASSGQGRSPLHF
TGTGCCAGTAGTGGGCAGGGCCGTTCACCCCTCCACTTT
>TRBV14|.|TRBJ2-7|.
CASSQESRSLEQYF
TGTGCCAGCAGCCAAGAGAGTCGGAGTCTCGAGCAGTACTTC
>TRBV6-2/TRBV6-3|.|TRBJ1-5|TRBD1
CASSYTGTGGNQPQHF
TGTGCCAGCAGTTACACGGGGACAGGAGGCAATCAGCCCCAGCATTTT
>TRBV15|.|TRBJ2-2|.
CATSRDQGTVTGELFF
TGTGCCACCAGCAGAGATCAGGGGACGGTCACCGGGGAGCTGTTTTTT
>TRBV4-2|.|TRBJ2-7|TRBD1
CASSQDRTGGYEQYF
TGTGCCAGCAGCCAAGACCGGACAGGGGGCTACGAGCAGTACTTC
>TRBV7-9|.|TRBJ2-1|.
CASTLTGSPLPTYTEQFF
TGTGCCAGCACCCTAACAGGGTCCCCCTTACCCACCTACACTGAGCAGTTCTTC
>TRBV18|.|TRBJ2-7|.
CASSPPGLQGYEQYF
TGTGCCAGCTCACCACCGGGTCTACAGGGCTACGAGCAGTACTTC
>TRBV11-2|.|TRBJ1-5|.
CASSQTVNQPQHF
TGTGCCAGCAGCCAGACAGTAAATCAGCCCCAGCATTTT
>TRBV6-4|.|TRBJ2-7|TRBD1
CASTRIVHRDSRSYEQYF
TGTGCCAGCACTCGGATCGTTCACCGGGACAGTCGCTCCTACGAGCAGTACTTC
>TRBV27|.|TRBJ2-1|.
CASSSSIGGGSYNEQFF
TGTGCCAGCAGTAGCTCGATCGGGGGTGGGTCCTACAATGAGCAGTTCTTC
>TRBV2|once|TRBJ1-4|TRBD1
CASNRQGASEKLFF
TGTGCCAGCAACAGACAGGGGGCCAGTGAAAAACTGTTTTTT
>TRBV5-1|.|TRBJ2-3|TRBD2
CASSLPTSGSTDTQYF
TGCGCCAGCAGCTTACCTACTAGCGGGAGCACAGATACGCAGTATTTT
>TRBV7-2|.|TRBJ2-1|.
CASSLQGQEQFF
TGTGCCAGCAGCTTACAGGGGCAGGAGCAGTTCTTC
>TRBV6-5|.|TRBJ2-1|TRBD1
CASSYWGQGDEQFF
TGTGCCAGCAGTTACTGGGGACAGGGCGATGAGCAGTTCTTC
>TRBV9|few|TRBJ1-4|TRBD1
CASSIGGGLLFF
TGTGCCAGCAGCATTGGAGGGGGCTTGCTGTTTTTT
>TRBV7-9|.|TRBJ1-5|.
CASSGRGSNQPQHF
TGTGCCAGCAGCGGCAGGGGTAGCAATCAGCCCCAGCATTTT
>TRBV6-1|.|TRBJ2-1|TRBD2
CASSGRTSGGLSSYNEQFF
TGTGCCAGCAGTGGAAGGACTAGCGGGGGTTTGAGCTCCTACAATGAGCAGTTCTTC
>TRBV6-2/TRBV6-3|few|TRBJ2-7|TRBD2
CASSLLAGGYEQYF
TGTGCCAGCAGCCTACTAGCGGGGGGCTACGAGCAGTACTTC
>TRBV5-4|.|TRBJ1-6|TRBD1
CASSLTGGDSPLHF
TGTGCCAGCAGCCTTACAGGGGGAGATTCACCCCTCCACTTT
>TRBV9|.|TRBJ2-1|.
CASSVENEQFF
TGTGCCAGCAGCGTCGAGAATGAGCAGTTCTTC
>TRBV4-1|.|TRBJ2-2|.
CASSQEGTAFNTGELFF
TGCGCCAGCAGCCAAGAAGGTACAGCCTTTAACACCGGGGAGCTGTTTTTT
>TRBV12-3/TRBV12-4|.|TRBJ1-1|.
CASLGGKNTEAFF
TGTGCCAGTCTAGGGGGAAAGAACACTGAAGCTTTCTTT
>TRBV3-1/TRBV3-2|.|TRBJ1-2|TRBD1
CASSQDRGQHGYTF
TGTGCCAGCAGCCAGGACAGGGGGCAGCATGGCTACACCTTC
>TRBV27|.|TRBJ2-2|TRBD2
CATSGLAANTGELFF
TGTGCCACCTCAGGACTAGCGGCGAACACCGGGGAGCTGTTTTTT
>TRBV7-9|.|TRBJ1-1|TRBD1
CASTSDRETEAFF
TGTGCCAGCACGTCGGACAGGGAGACTGAAGCTTTCTTT
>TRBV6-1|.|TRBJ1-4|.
CASSERDRNEKLFF
TGTGCCAGCAGTGAAAGAGACAGGAATGAAAAACTGTTTTTT
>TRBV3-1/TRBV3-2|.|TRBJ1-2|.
CASSQARLPNGGYTF
TGTGCCAGCAGCCAAGCAAGACTCCCGAATGGGGGCTACACCTTC
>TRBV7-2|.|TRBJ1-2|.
CASSFLRSWNYGYTF
TGTGCCAGCAGCTTTCTACGGAGTTGGAACTATGGCTACACCTTC
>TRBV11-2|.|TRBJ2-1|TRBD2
CASSSSIGIGGYEQFF
TGTGCCAGCAGCTCCTCAATAGGGATCGGGGGGTATGAGCAGTTCTTC
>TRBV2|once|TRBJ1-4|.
CASSQLGGRPTVANEKLFF
TGTGCCAGCAGCCAATTGGGAGGCAGGCCCACTGTGGCTAATGAAAAACTGTTTTTT
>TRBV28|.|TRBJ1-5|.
CASTKGGSGNQPQHF
TGTGCCAGCACCAAGGGGGGGTCGGGCAATCAGCCCCAGCATTTT
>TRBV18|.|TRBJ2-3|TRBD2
CASSPRGLAADTQYF
TGTGCCAGCTCACCTCGGGGACTAGCAGCAGATACGCAGTATTTT
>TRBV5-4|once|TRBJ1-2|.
CASSPDRTSNYGYTF
TGTGCCAGCAGCCCAGACAGGACTTCTAACTATGGCTACACCTTC
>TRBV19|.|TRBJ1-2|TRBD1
CASSTLTGTYGYTF
TGTGCCAGTAGTACGCTGACAGGGACCTATGGCTACACCTTC
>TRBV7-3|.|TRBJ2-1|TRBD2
CASSPSSGTGPSNEQFF
TGTGCCAGCAGCCCTTCTAGCGGGACCGGACCTAGCAATGAGCAGTTCTTC
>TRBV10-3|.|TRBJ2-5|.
CAISEEGQEETQYF
TGTGCCATCAGTGAGGAAGGACAAGAAGAGACCCAGTACTTC
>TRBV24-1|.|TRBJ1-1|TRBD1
CATKDREGTEAFF
TGTGCCACCAAGGACAGGGAAGGCACTGAAGCTTTCTTT
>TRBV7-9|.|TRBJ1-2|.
CATDGYTF
TGTGCCACAGATGGCTACACCTTC
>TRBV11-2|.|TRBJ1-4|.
CASSPGRGGRRLEEKLFF
TGTGCCAGCAGCCCCGGGCGGGGGGGCCGGAGGCTTGAGGAAAAACTGTTTTTT
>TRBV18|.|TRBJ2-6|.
CASSRDTNSGANVLTF
TGTGCCAGCTCGAGGGACACCAACTCTGGGGCCAACGTCCTGACTTTC
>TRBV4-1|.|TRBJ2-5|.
CASSQGPGFQETQYF
TGCGCCAGCAGCCAGGGGCCAGGATTTCAAGAGACCCAGTACTTC
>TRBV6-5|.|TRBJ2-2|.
CASRSASVNTGELFF
TGTGCCAGCAGATCGGCTAGCGTGAACACCGGGGAGCTGTTTTTT
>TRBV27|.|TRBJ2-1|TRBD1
CASTRTGRGNEQFF
TGTGCCAGCACCCGGACAGGAAGGGGCAATGAGCAGTTCTTC